This entry lists 31 T cell receptor beta chains sequenced from one sample in a study of beta chain features in type 1 diabetes. No antigen has been assigned to these receptors. Study observations and caveats: Researchers report that Type 1 diabetes patients had moderately but significantly shorter TCRB CDR3s across all four CD4+ subsets.

Expressed TCRB transcripts were sequenced after all isolated RNA was converted to cDNA. Profiled with immunoSEQ multiplex PCR; TCRdb holds only in-frame clones, not every one. Found here are about 160,000 clones, roughly 9% of them singletons; the top ten hold under 0.75%. The source material was central memory CD4+ T cells from blood. Every receptor here comes from a woman aged 25 to 39 with type 1 diabetes.

For this clone: One end of the junction varies from germline; a read error may be responsible. The V gene is TRBV7-2, the J gene TRBJ2-5, with D unclear. The V gene's germline CDR1 is SGHTA and CDR2 FQGNSA. The CDR3 consists of 14 residues. CDR3 sequence: CASSLMPGQETQYF. CDR3 sequence (DNA): TGCGCCAGCAGCTTGATGCCAGGCCAAGAGACCCAGTACTTC.

J is TRBJ1-2 and V is TRBV5-1; 8 nucleotides agree with TRBD1. Germline V gene data show CDR1 as SGHRS and CDR2 as YFSETQ. This CDR3 spans 13 amino acids. The J segment lost 6 bases and the V segment lost 2 bases, leaving 3 bases of the junction unmatched. The CDR3 is CASSLRTGNGYTF. The CDR3 DNA is TGCGCCAGCAGCTTACGGACAGGGAATGGCTACACCTTC.

The chain employs TRBV29-1 and TRBJ2-5; D ambiguous. Deletions cut 5 bases from V and 4 bases from J, with 17 bases between. Germline V gene data show CDR1 as SQVTM and CDR2 as ANQGSEA. The CDR3 covers 14 residues. The CDR3 loop reads CSVLTTNPPETQYF. The CDR3 region has the DNA TGCAGCGTTCTGACAACCAATCCCCCAGAGACCCAGTACTTC.

This clone has just a few counts. This chain joins TRBV28 and TRBJ1-2; tentative D call: TRBD1 (6 bases). The CDR3 has 16 amino acids. With 5 bases removed from V and 3 bases from J, the gap between germline ends came to 19 bases. In germline, CDR1 is MDHEN, CDR2 SYDVKM. The CDR3 DNA sequence: TGTGCCAGCAGTATTGGGGGGGCTGTGGTCTACTATGGCTACACCTTC. Translated, it gives CASSIGGAVVYYGYTF.

V usage is TRBV4-1 and J usage is TRBJ2-7; 9 bases are a match to TRBD2. Per germline, CDR1 MGHRA and CDR2 YSYEKL. The J segment lost 0 bases and the V segment lost 7 bases, leaving 16 bases of the junction unmatched. This CDR3 region has 18 residues. The CDR3 DNA follows: TGCGCCAGCACCCCGAGGGAGTCTAGCGGGGTTACCTCCTACGAGCAGTACTTC. Encoded protein: CASTPRESSGVTSYEQYF.

There are a few counts of this clone. The chain links TRBV15 to TRBJ1-2, with 8 bases fitting TRBD1. Unmatched junction bases numbered 1, after V lost 3 bases and J lost 7 bases. The CDR3 runs to 12 residues. Germline-derived CDR1 and CDR2 are LNHNV and YYDKDF (reference sequence). Here the CDR3 DNA reads TGTGCCACCAGCAGGGACAGGGCTGGCTACACCTTC. Translating it yields CATSRDRAGYTF.

This clone was seen a handful of times. This chain uses TRBV27 with TRBJ1-1, with D perhaps TRBD1 (5 bases). CDR1 and CDR2 (germline): MNHEY, SMNVEV (reference sequence). The CDR3 is 16 amino acids. With 0 bases removed from V and 1 base from J, the gap between germline ends came to 12 bases. The CDR3 DNA sequence: TGTGCCAGCAGTTTATCTAGCGGGACGGCGAACACTGAAGCTTTCTTT. It specifies CASSLSSGTANTEAFF.

This clone appeared a few times. This chain links TRBV4-1 with TRBJ2-3; 8 bases agree with TRBD2. Germline loops: CDR1 MGHRA, CDR2 YSYEKL. This CDR3 has 16 amino acids. The V gene end was trimmed by 3 bases and the J gene end by 1 base; junction bases not matched to a gene: 6. The CDR3 loop is CASSQRTSMGTDTQYF. CDR3 sequence (DNA): TGCGCCAGCAGCCAGAGGACTAGCATGGGCACAGATACGCAGTATTTT.

This clone was recorded many times. The chain has TRBV7-2 and TRBJ2-5; D unclear. This CDR3 has 13 residues. Germline V gene sequence: CDR1 SGHTA, CDR2 FQGNSA. Trimming took 5 bases from V and 4 from J, leaving 11 bases between them. DNA for the CDR3: TGTGCCAGCAGCAGAGAGATTCGAGAGACCCAGTACTTC. Amino acids: CASSREIRETQYF. Full variable domain (missing parts from reference TRBV7-2 and TRBJ2-5): GAGVSQSPSNKVTEKGKDVELRCDPISGHTALYWYRQSLGQGLEFLIYFQGNSAPDKSGLPSDRFSAERTGGSVSTLTIQRTQQEDSAVYLCASSREIRETQYFGPGTRLLVL.

This sequence joins TRBV6-5 and TRBJ2-5; 8 bases agree with TRBD1. Germline V lookup: CDR1 MNHEY, CDR2 SVGAGI. The CDR3 spans 15 residues. Unmatched junction bases numbered 8, after V lost 5 bases and J lost 3 bases. The CDR3: CASSPGQGNKETQYF. The CDR3 nucleotides read TGTGCCAGCAGTCCTGGACAGGGCAACAAAGAGACCCAGTACTTC.

This clone was detected only a few times. V gene TRBV5-1 combines with J gene TRBJ2-3; weak D call: TRBD2 (6 bases). V lost 1 base and J lost 2, with 14 bases in between. Germline V gene sequence: CDR1 SGHRS, CDR2 YFSETQ. This CDR3 comprises 16 residues. CDR3 sequence: CASSLFAGTYTDTQYF. CDR3 sequence (DNA): TGCGCCAGCAGCTTGTTTGCGGGGACTTACACAGATACGCAGTATTTT. Together with reference TRBV5-1 and TRBJ2-3, the CDR3 gives the full variable domain: KAGVTQTPRYLIKTRGQQVTLSCSPISGHRSVSWYQQTPGQGLQFLFEYFSETQRNKGNFPGRFSGRQFSNSRSEMNVSTLELGDSALYLCASSLFAGTYTDTQYFGPGTRLTVL.

The genes are TRBV6-1 and TRBJ2-7; 8 nucleotides align to TRBD1. Germline assignment: CDR1 MNHNS and CDR2 SASEGT. The CDR3 consists of 13 residues. Losses at the gene ends were 7 bases for V and 6 bases for J; bases not matched to a gene: 8. The CDR3 here is CASITQGAGEQYF. CDR3 nucleotide sequence: TGTGCCAGCATTACTCAGGGGGCGGGCGAGCAGTACTTC.

V and J are TRBV18 and TRBJ2-5; the match to TRBD1 covers 7 bases. V trimming: 3 bases; J trimming: 7 bases; junction bases outside the gene matches: 8. This CDR3 is built from 14 residues. Germline CDR1 is KGHSH and CDR2 is LQKENI. CDR3 amino acids: CASSPGQDWTTQYF. Here the CDR3 DNA reads TGTGCCAGCTCACCCGGACAGGACTGGACGACCCAGTACTTC.

This clone was observed a handful of times. J is TRBJ1-3 and V is TRBV30; no definite D call. Trimming took off 0 bases at V and 0 bases at J, with 9 bases between the two ends. CDR3 length equals 15 residues. Germline CDR1 reads GTSNPN; CDR2 reads SVGIG (reference sequence). As DNA, the CDR3 is TGTGCCTGGAGTGTTAACAGAGACTCTGGAAACACCATATATTTT. Protein product: CAWSVNRDSGNTIYF.

This clone showed up just a few times. This CDR3 is CASSFPGLTTGELFF. Written as DNA, the CDR3 is TGTGCCAGCAGCTTTCCTGGACTAACAACCGGGGAGCTGTTTTTT. The chain links TRBV5-5 to TRBJ2-2, with a tentative D call TRBD2 (6 bases). The CDR3 runs 15 residues. CDR1 and CDR2 from the germline V gene are SGHKS and YYEKEE (reference sequence). V was pared by 2 bases and J by 5 bases, with 13 bases between.

This chain joins TRBV30 and TRBJ1-5; D not certain. The V end lost 5 bases, the J end lost 0 bases, and 8 bases lay between the germline ends. Germline CDR1 and CDR2: GTSNPN and SVGIG (reference sequence). CDR3 length equals 13 residues. CDR3 bases: TGTGCCTGGGCAGTTCATAGCAATCAGCCCCAGCATTTT. Its protein product is CAWAVHSNQPQHF.

The V call is TRBV27, the J call TRBJ2-3; 10 bases are a match to TRBD2. The CDR3 covers 14 residues. Germline CDR1 is MNHEY and CDR2 is SMNVEV (reference sequence). J gave up 3 bases and V 9 bases, and 6 bases lay outside the gene matches. CDR3 sequence: CASNPSGRTDTQYF. The CDR3, as DNA: TGTGCCAGTAACCCTAGCGGGAGAACAGATACGCAGTATTTT.

There are a few counts of this clone. This chain joins TRBV27 and TRBJ2-3; TRBD2 matches at 7 bases. V dropped 6 bases and J dropped 1; count of bases not matched to a gene: 7. CDR1 is MNHEY, CDR2 SMNVEV, per germline (reference sequence). The CDR3 loop spans 15 amino acids. CDR3 in DNA: TGTGCCAGCAGCCGAAGAGGACTAGGCACAGATACGCAGTATTTT. Translated, it gives CASSRRGLGTDTQYF.

A note on this clone: Other DNA sequences in this sample translate to the same CDR3. The V gene is TRBV5-6, the J gene TRBJ2-7; no clear D. CDR3 size: 11 residues. V gave up 1 base and J gave up 3 bases, with 2 bases separating them. The germline V gene encodes CDR1 SGHDT and CDR2 YYEEEE. In DNA form, the CDR3 reads TGTGCCAGCAGCTTGCACTACGAGCAGTACTTC. Its protein is CASSLHYEQYF.

This clone was detected a few times. The rearrangement joins TRBV30 to TRBJ2-2, with 9 bases matching TRBD2. There are 15 residues in the CDR3. Trimming cost V 4 bases and J 5 bases; bases outside gene matches: 8. Germline V gives CDR1 GTSNPN, CDR2 SVGIG (reference sequence). The CDR3 loop is CAWKVGTSWTGELFF. The CDR3 DNA reads as TGTGCCTGGAAGGTTGGGACTAGCTGGACCGGGGAGCTGTTTTTT.

As to this clone: One end of the junction fails to match germline, which may point to a read error. This CDR3 reads CASSETDYGYTF. The CDR3 nucleotides are TGTGCCAGCAGTGAAACCGACTACGGCTACACCTTC. The V gene is TRBV6-1, the J gene TRBJ1-2, with D unclear. This CDR3 has 12 amino acids. Germline CDR1 MNHNS, CDR2 SASEGT.

V is TRBV5-1 and J is TRBJ1-2; 8 bases fit TRBD1. Germline V lookup: CDR1 SGHRS, CDR2 YFSETQ. The CDR3 covers 17 residues. Unmatched junction bases numbered 9, after V lost 0 bases and J lost 2 bases. The DNA for the CDR3 is TGCGCCAGCAGCTTGGCGACAGGGGAAAGAGGAAACTATGGCTACACCTTC. Its protein is CASSLATGERGNYGYTF. Variable domain in full (rest from reference TRBV5-1 and TRBJ1-2): KAGVTQTPRYLIKTRGQQVTLSCSPISGHRSVSWYQQTPGQGLQFLFEYFSETQRNKGNFPGRFSGRQFSNSRSEMNVSTLELGDSALYLCASSLATGERGNYGYTFGSGTRLTVV.

This chain links TRBV6-1 with TRBJ2-3, with TRBD1 matching 7 bases. Germline CDR1 reads MNHNS; CDR2 reads SASEGT. Unmatched junction bases numbered 9, after V lost 8 bases and J lost 4 bases. This CDR3 region has 14 residues. The CDR3 sequence: CASVVGTASDTQYF. CDR3 DNA: TGTGCCAGCGTCGTTGGGACAGCATCAGATACGCAGTATTTT.

This clone has just a few counts. The chain links TRBV28 to TRBJ1-2; no clear D gene. The CDR3 extends over 13 amino acids. CDR1 and CDR2 (germline): MDHEN, SYDVKM. V lost 2 bases, J lost 5 bases, and 9 bases lay in between. Written as DNA, the CDR3 is TGTGCCAGCAGTTTAGGAACCGGGTATGGCTACACCTTC. Translated: CASSLGTGYGYTF.

The chain uses TRBV27 and TRBJ1-2, with D perhaps matching TRBD1 (5 bases). Deletions cut 3 bases from V and 0 bases from J, with 14 bases between. This CDR3 is built from 16 residues. Germline V gives CDR1 MNHEY, CDR2 SMNVEV (reference sequence). The CDR3 is CASSFTRQTSNYGYTF. The CDR3 coding sequence is TGTGCCAGCAGTTTTACGAGACAGACTTCTAACTATGGCTACACCTTC.

The chain employs TRBV6-5 and TRBJ2-7, with D possibly matching TRBD2 (6 bases). With 0 bases removed from V and 5 bases from J, the gap between germline ends came to 14 bases. The CDR3 covers 15 residues. Germline V gene lookup returns CDR1 MNHEY and CDR2 SVGAGI. The CDR3, as DNA: TGTGCCAGCAGTTACTCGACGGGAGTGCTACACGAGCAGTACTTC. This codes for CASSYSTGVLHEQYF.

The chain uses TRBV19 and TRBJ2-1; 12 positions match TRBD2. This CDR3 region has 16 residues. Trimming removed 5 bases from V and 7 bases from J; junction bases left unmatched: 9. Germline CDR1 reads LNHDA; CDR2 reads SQIVND (reference sequence). CDR3 DNA: TGTGCCAGTAGTGTACAGACTAGCGGGAGTTTGAATGAGCAGTTCTTC. Encoded protein: CASSVQTSGSLNEQFF. The variable domain in full, with the rest retrieved from reference TRBV19 and TRBJ2-1, is DGGITQSPKYLFRKEGQNVTLSCEQNLNHDAMYWYRQDPGQGLRLIYYSQIVNDFQKGDIAEGYSVSREKKESFPLTVTSAQKNPTAFYLCASSVQTSGSLNEQFFGPGTRLTVL.

This chain joins TRBV29-1 and TRBJ1-1; D remains ambiguous. Germline values: CDR1 SQVTM, CDR2 ANQGSEA. V dropped 5 bases and J dropped 1 base, with 11 bases sitting between them. This CDR3 has 13 amino acids. CDR3 DNA: TGCAGCGTTTCTTCGTACGGGAACACTGAAGCTTTCTTT. It yields the protein CSVSSYGNTEAFF. Based on the CDR3 plus reference TRBV29-1 and TRBJ1-1, the full variable domain is SAVISQKPSRDICQRGTSLTIQCQVDSQVTMMFWYRQQPGQSLTLIATANQGSEATYESGFVIDKFPISRPNLTFSTLTVSNMSPEDSSIYLCSVSSYGNTEAFFGQGTRLTVV.

The rearrangement joins TRBV11-3 to TRBJ2-2; D is undetermined. The germline CDR1 and CDR2 sequences are SGHNT and YENEEA. The CDR3 spans 14 residues. V dropped 4 bases and J dropped 0 bases, with 6 bases sitting between them. Here the CDR3 DNA reads TGTGCCAGCAGCTCCGGGTCGAACACCGGGGAGCTGTTTTTT. Encoded protein: CASSSGSNTGELFF.

This clone has more than one count but fewer than ten. The V gene is TRBV14, the J gene TRBJ1-4; a weak D match, TRBD1 (6 bases). Germline V gene sequence: CDR1 SGHDN, CDR2 FVKESK. V was trimmed by 4 bases and J by 8 bases, leaving 14 bases between them. This CDR3 has 14 amino acids. The CDR3 bases are TGTGCCAGCAGCCTACAGGGATCCGGGGAAAAACTGTTTTTT. Encoded protein: CASSLQGSGEKLFF.

This rearrangement joins TRBV14 to TRBJ2-2, with TRBD2 identical over 7 bases. CDR1 and CDR2 (germline): SGHDN, FVKESK. V dropped 2 bases and J dropped 6; count of bases not matched to a gene: 6. This CDR3 contains 15 residues. The CDR3 region is CASSQLGGPAGELFF. CDR3 DNA sequence: TGTGCCAGCAGCCAACTGGGAGGGCCAGCCGGGGAGCTGTTTTTT.